This T cell receptor beta chain was identified during a study of PD-1 blockade in classical Hodgkin lymphoma. In its sample, this clone was seen a few times. What it binds is not known. Repertoires were generated with immunoSEQ multiplex PCR, while TCRdb's copy carries only in-frame clones and drops some. The data show 90,000 to 120,000 clones, about nine tenths seen once. Findings and limits, study-wide: Reasons behind the repertoire differences stay unclear, perhaps disease activity or earlier therapy. Healthy donors were reported to have higher baseline TCR diversity than newly diagnosed patients.

Every single patient, without exception, relapsed after autologous stem cell transplantation, and brentuximab vedotin exposure varied. The V end was cut by 6 bases, the J end by 2 bases, with 9 bases between. The CDR3 is 13 amino acids. The germline V gene has CDR1 MNHNS and CDR2 SASEGT. The sequence was collected from a human donor with classical Hodgkin lymphoma. The sample consisted of peripheral blood mononuclear cells (PBMCs), taken before the second cycle of nivolumab. The rearrangement links TRBV6-1 to TRBJ2-3, with D tentatively TRBD1 (5 bases). The chain's CDR3 is CASSIQATDTQYF. The CDR3, as DNA: TGTGCCAGCAGCATACAGGCCACAGATACGCAGTATTTT.